The 14 T cell receptor beta chains below come from one sample, sequenced in a study of blood T cell repertoires in COVID-19. Clones were read by immunoSEQ multiplex PCR, and TCRdb kept only the in-frame ones, dropping some. Of over 130,000 clones listed, approximately 79% are singletons. The sample was PBMCs or T cells enriched from blood (not recorded which). Receptor source: a woman between 50 and 59 years old who had recovered from COVID-19.

This clone was counted at least ten times. This rearrangement joins TRBV5-1 to TRBJ1-3; 8 bases match TRBD1. The CDR3 is 15 amino acids. The germline CDR1 and CDR2 sequences are SGHRS and YFSETQ. The J segment lost 0 bases and the V segment lost 2 bases, leaving 1 base of the junction unmatched. In DNA form, the CDR3 reads TGCGCCAGCAGCTTACAGGGGGACTCTGGAAACACCATATATTTT. This encodes CASSLQGDSGNTIYF. Full variable domain (rest looked up from reference TRBV5-1 and TRBJ1-3): KAGVTQTPRYLIKTRGQQVTLSCSPISGHRSVSWYQQTPGQGLQFLFEYFSETQRNKGNFPGRFSGRQFSNSRSEMNVSTLELGDSALYLCASSLQGDSGNTIYFGEGSWLTVV.

This chain links TRBV7-9 with TRBJ2-7; 11 nucleotides agree with TRBD1. V shed 4 bases and J 3 bases; nucleotides not matched to a gene: 5. Germline V gene lookup returns CDR1 SEHNR and CDR2 FQNEAQ (reference sequence). The CDR3 sequence is 15 residues long. The CDR3 sequence: CASSSGTGGFYEQYF. CDR3 nucleotides: TGTGCCAGCAGCTCCGGGACAGGGGGGTTCTACGAGCAGTACTTC.

The DNA for the CDR3 is TGTGCCAGTAGTATACCGGGACAGGGGATATCTGGAAACACCATATATTTT. Its protein product is CASSIPGQGISGNTIYF. The rearrangement joins TRBV19 to TRBJ1-3; TRBD1 matches at 10 bases. V lost 2 bases to trimming and J lost 1 base; unmatched junction nucleotides: 5. Germline CDR1 reads LNHDA; CDR2 reads SQIVND (reference sequence). This CDR3 region has 17 residues. The full variable domain, with the rest looked up from reference TRBV19 and TRBJ1-3, is DGGITQSPKYLFRKEGQNVTLSCEQNLNHDAMYWYRQDPGQGLRLIYYSQIVNDFQKGDIAEGYSVSREKKESFPLTVTSAQKNPTAFYLCASSIPGQGISGNTIYFGEGSWLTVV.

This clone has just a few counts. V is TRBV18 and J is TRBJ1-6; 7 bases are a match to TRBD1. Germline values: CDR1 KGHSH, CDR2 LQKENI. The CDR3 sequence is 16 residues long. V shed 1 base and J 9 bases; nucleotides not matched to a gene: 9. The CDR3 region is CASSPRPGQGGSPLHF. CDR3 coding DNA: TGTGCCAGCTCACCACGACCTGGGCAGGGGGGTTCACCCCTCCACTTT.

This chain joins TRBV5-1 and TRBJ1-1; D gene uncertain. V lost 5 bases and J 6 bases, leaving 14 bases between the germline ends. Germline V gene lookup returns CDR1 SGHRS and CDR2 YFSETQ. CDR3 length: 13 residues. The CDR3 coding sequence is TGCGCCAGCAGGGGTGTGGTGGGCGCTGAAGCTTTCTTT. Encoded protein: CASRGVVGAEAFF.

The gene calls are TRBV5-1 and TRBJ2-7; the match to TRBD1 covers 10 bases. The J segment lost 3 bases and the V segment lost 0 bases, leaving 6 bases of the junction unmatched. This CDR3 contains 16 residues. Looked up from germline, CDR1 is SGHRS and CDR2 is YFSETQ. CDR3 in amino acids: CASSLDIGDRGYEQYF. In DNA form, the CDR3 reads TGCGCCAGCAGCTTGGATATCGGGGACAGGGGCTACGAGCAGTACTTC.

The V call is TRBV11-2, the J call TRBJ2-7; 10 bases match TRBD2. Germline V gene sequence: CDR1 SGHAT, CDR2 FQNNGV. The J segment lost 2 bases and the V segment lost 3 bases, leaving 4 bases of the junction unmatched. The CDR3 extends over 15 amino acids. The CDR3 is CASSFGLAATYEQYF. The DNA of the CDR3 is TGTGCCAGCAGCTTCGGACTAGCGGCAACCTACGAGCAGTACTTC.

The V gene is TRBV28, the J gene TRBJ1-2; possibly TRBD1 for D (6 bases). The CDR3 has 15 residues. Trimming pared 3 bases from V and 2 bases from J, leaving 13 bases between. Germline loops: CDR1 MDHEN, CDR2 SYDVKM. The CDR3 region is CASSFAGEGNYGYTF. CDR3 in DNA: TGTGCCAGCAGTTTCGCAGGGGAGGGGAACTATGGCTACACCTTC.

This clone was seen only once. The chain uses TRBV3-1 (or the pseudogene TRBV3-2) and TRBJ2-5; 7 bases line up with TRBD1. The V segment lost 6 bases and the J segment 5 bases; nucleotides outside the gene matches: 9. The CDR3 spans 14 residues. Looked up from germline, CDR1 is LGHDT and CDR2 is YNNKEL (reference sequence). The CDR3 bases are TGTGCCAGCAGTGGACAGGCCTCGGGGGAGACCCAGTACTTC. Translated, it gives CASSGQASGETQYF.

V is TRBV27 and J is TRBJ2-1; TRBD1 aligns across 7 bases. Germline values: CDR1 MNHEY, CDR2 SMNVEV (reference sequence). J gave up 5 bases and V 3 bases, and 7 bases lay outside the gene matches. The CDR3 loop spans 15 amino acids. CDR3 in amino acids: CASSFVPGGDNEQFF. The CDR3 coding sequence is TGTGCCAGCAGTTTTGTTCCAGGGGGTGACAATGAGCAGTTCTTC.

In nucleotides, the CDR3 is TGTGCCAGCAGCTCAGGACAGGGTGTATACTATGGCTACACCTTC. This encodes CASSSGQGVYYGYTF. The J gene is TRBJ1-2, the V gene TRBV7-9; 8 bases agree with TRBD1. The V gene's germline CDR1 is SEHNR and CDR2 FQNEAQ (reference sequence). Trimming removed 4 bases from V and 3 bases from J; junction bases left unmatched: 7. The CDR3 loop spans 15 amino acids.

This chain joins TRBV7-9 and TRBJ1-1; D is unresolved. The CDR3 loop spans 17 amino acids. Trimming pared 3 bases from V and 2 bases from J, leaving 19 bases between. The V gene's germline CDR1 is SEHNR and CDR2 FQNEAQ (reference sequence). In nucleotides, the CDR3 is TGTGCCAGCAGCTTGACACGCGCAAAGGTAACTAACACTGAAGCTTTCTTT. As protein: CASSLTRAKVTNTEAFF.

This clone was seen a handful of times. The sample carries other DNA sequences with the same CDR3. The V and J genes are TRBV3-1 (or the pseudogene TRBV3-2) and TRBJ1-4; perhaps TRBD1 as D (5 bases). CDR3 length: 13 residues. The V end lost 1 base, the J end lost 6 bases, and 6 bases lay between the germline ends. Germline-derived CDR1 and CDR2 are LGHDT and YNNKEL (reference sequence). This CDR3 reads CASSQGGDEKLFF. CDR3 coding DNA: TGTGCCAGCAGCCAAGGGGGCGATGAAAAACTGTTTTTT.

The genes are TRBV4-1 and TRBJ1-5; TRBD1 matches at 7 bases. Germline CDR1 MGHRA, CDR2 YSYEKL. The V and J ends lost 4 bases and 4 bases, in that order; junction bases with no gene match: 7. The CDR3 has 15 residues. The CDR3 bases are TGCGCCAGCAGCCGGTACGGGACAGATAATCAGCCCCAGCATTTT. Amino acids: CASSRYGTDNQPQHF.